The entry that follows covers one T cell receptor (beta chain) sequence. What it binds is unknown. The naive CD8 subset, CD45RO-negative cells positively selected for CCR7, excluded terminally differentiated effector memory CD45RA+ cells. This record belongs to a study of shared clonotypes between healthy human individuals. Turning to the study itself: Samples came from a couple of female and three male donors aged 18 to 49. Study-wide findings and caveats: Large sequencing depth failed to make sorted-subset sequencing complete, rarefaction showed. Specimens sampled were limited to blood, with tissue repertoires likely differing.

Under the authors' procedure: ImmunoSEQ gave junction-only sequences without quality scores, so filtering differed. Assay: immunoSEQ multiplex PCR; the TCRdb copy retains only in-frame clones and omits some. V and J calls and clone size come straight from that table; D and trimming were deduced from the DNA. In the table there are around 2.1 million clones, under 95% of which are singletons. The V end lost 4 bases, the J end lost 6 bases, and 13 bases lay between the germline ends. CDR1 SGHVS and CDR2 FNYEAQ come from the germline V gene. The CDR3 is 14 amino acids. V gene TRBV7-6 combines with J gene TRBJ2-1; D uncertain. The sequence derives from a man aged 18-30 years in good health. Some clones in this sample may be carry-over from other donors' samples. The specimen sequenced was naive CD8+ T cells from PBMCs. CDR3 amino acids: CASSSLTARNEQFF. The CDR3 DNA is TGTGCCAGCAGCTCCCTCACAGCCCGCAATGAGCAGTTCTTC.